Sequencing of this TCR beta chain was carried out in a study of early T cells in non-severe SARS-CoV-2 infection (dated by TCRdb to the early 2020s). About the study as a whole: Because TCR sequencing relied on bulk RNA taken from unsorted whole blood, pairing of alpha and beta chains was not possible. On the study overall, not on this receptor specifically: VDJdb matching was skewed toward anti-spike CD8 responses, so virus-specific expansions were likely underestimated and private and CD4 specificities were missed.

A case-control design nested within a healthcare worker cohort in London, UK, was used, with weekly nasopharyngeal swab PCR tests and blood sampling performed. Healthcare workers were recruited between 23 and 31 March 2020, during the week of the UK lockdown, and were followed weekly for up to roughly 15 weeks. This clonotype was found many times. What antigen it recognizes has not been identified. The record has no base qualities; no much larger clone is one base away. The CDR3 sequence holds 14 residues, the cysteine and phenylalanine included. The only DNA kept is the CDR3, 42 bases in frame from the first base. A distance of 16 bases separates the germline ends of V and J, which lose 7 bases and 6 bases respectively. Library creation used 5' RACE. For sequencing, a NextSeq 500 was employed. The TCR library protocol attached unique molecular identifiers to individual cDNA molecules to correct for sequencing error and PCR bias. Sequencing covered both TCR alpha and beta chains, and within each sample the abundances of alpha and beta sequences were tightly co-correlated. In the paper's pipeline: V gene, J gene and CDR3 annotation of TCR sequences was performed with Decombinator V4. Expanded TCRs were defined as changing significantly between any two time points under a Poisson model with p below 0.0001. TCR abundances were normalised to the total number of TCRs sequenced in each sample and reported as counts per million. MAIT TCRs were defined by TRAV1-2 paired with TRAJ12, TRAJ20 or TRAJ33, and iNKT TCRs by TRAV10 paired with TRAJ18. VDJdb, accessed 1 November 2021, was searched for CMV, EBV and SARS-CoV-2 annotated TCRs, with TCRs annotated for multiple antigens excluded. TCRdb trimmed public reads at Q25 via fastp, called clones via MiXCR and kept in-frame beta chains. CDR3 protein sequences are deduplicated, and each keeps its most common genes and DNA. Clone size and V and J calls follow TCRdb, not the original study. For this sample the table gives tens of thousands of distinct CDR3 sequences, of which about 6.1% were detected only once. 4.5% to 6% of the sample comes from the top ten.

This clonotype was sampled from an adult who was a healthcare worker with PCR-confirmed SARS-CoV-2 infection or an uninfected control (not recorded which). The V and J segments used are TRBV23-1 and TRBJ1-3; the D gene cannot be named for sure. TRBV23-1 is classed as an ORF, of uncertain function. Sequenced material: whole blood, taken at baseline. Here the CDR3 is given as CASIPTKAENTIYF. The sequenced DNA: TGCGCCAGCATACCTACGAAAGCTGAAAACACCATATATTTT.